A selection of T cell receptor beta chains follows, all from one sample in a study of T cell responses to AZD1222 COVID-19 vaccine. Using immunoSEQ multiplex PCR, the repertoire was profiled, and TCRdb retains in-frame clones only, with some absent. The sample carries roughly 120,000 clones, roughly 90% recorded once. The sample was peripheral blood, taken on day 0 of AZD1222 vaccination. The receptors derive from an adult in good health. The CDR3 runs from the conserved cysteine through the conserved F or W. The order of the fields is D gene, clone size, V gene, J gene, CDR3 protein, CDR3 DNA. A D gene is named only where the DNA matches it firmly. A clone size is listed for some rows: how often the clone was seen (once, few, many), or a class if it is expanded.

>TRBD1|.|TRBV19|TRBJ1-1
CASGTGISEAFF
TGTGCCAGCGGGACAGGGATCTCTGAAGCTTTCTTT
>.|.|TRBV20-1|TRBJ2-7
CSASLGQAYEQYF
TGCAGTGCTAGTCTCGGGCAGGCCTACGAGCAGTACTTC
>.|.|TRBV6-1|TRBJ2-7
CASSEQIRLYEQYF
TGTGCCAGCAGTGAACAGATCCGTCTCTACGAGCAGTACTTC
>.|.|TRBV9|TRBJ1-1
CASSVVTGSEAFF
TGTGCCAGCAGCGTAGTAACAGGTTCGGAAGCTTTCTTT
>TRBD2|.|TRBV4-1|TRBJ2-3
CASSHPSGRTQYF
TGCGCCAGCAGCCACCCTAGCGGGAGAACGCAGTATTTT
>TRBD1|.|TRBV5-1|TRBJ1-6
CASTLGGQGRSPLHF
TGCGCCAGCACACTAGGGGGACAGGGTCGTTCACCCCTCCACTTT
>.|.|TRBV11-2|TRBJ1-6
CASSRWGGENSPLHF
TGTGCCAGCAGCCGGTGGGGGGGAGAGAATTCACCCCTCCACTTT
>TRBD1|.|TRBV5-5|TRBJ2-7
CASSTGTGVSYEQYF
TGTGCCAGCAGCACGGGGACAGGGGTCTCCTACGAGCAGTACTTC
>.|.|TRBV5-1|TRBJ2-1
CASSEDPRPSNEQFF
TGCGCCAGCAGCGAGGACCCTCGGCCCTCCAATGAGCAGTTCTTC
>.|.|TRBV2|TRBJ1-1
CASREDRLMNTEAFF
TGTGCCAGCAGGGAAGACAGGTTAATGAACACTGAAGCTTTCTTT
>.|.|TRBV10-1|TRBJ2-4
CASSEGLQSIQYF
TGCGCCAGCAGTGAGGGGTTACAAAGCATTCAGTACTTC
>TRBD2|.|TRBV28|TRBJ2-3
CASSSGTSGRGTDTQYF
TGTGCCAGCAGTTCCGGGACTAGCGGGAGGGGCACAGATACGCAGTATTTT
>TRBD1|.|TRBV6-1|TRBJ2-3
CASSEGATGGWGTDTQYF
TGTGCCAGCAGTGAAGGGGCCACAGGGGGATGGGGCACAGATACGCAGTATTTT
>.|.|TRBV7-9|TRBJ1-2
CASTWAALGYTF
TGTGCCAGCACCTGGGCAGCGCTGGGCTACACCTTC
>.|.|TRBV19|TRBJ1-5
CASTPPQGFPEPQHF
TGTGCCAGTACCCCACCTCAGGGCTTTCCGGAGCCCCAGCATTTT
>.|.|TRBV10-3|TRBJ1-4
CAISPAGTEKLFF
TGTGCCATCAGTCCCGCCGGGACCGAGAAACTGTTTTTT
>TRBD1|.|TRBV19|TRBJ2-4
CATGPGTGYIQYF
TGTGCCACAGGGCCCGGGACAGGGTACATTCAGTACTTC
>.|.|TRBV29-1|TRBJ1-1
CSVYNFEAFF
TGCAGCGTTTATAATTTTGAAGCTTTCTTT
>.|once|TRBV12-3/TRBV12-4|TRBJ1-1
CASRRNTEAFF
TGTGCCAGCAGGCGAAACACTGAAGCTTTCTTT
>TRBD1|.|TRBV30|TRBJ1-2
CAWSRQGALGYTF
TGTGCCTGGAGCCGACAGGGAGCTCTGGGCTACACCTTC
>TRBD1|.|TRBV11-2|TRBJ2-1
CASSLGLLRDSAYNEQFF
TGTGCCAGCAGCTTAGGTCTCCTCCGGGACAGCGCCTACAATGAGCAGTTCTTC
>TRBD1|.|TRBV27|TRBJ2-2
CASSLRAGGRTGELFF
TGTGCCAGCAGTTTACGTGCAGGGGGCAGGACCGGGGAGCTGTTTTTT
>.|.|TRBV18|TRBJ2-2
CASSPPWKSNTGELFF
TGTGCCAGCTCACCACCATGGAAGTCAAACACCGGGGAGCTGTTTTTT
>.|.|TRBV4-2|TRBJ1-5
CASSQDRGTNQPQHF
TGTGCCAGCAGCCAAGACAGGGGAACTAATCAGCCCCAGCATTTT
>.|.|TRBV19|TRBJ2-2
CASHLIGGPGELFF
TGTGCCAGTCATCTCATCGGGGGGCCCGGGGAGCTGTTTTTT
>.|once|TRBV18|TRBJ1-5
CASSPTGHRAQHF
TGTGCCAGCTCACCTACGGGCCATCGGGCCCAGCATTTT
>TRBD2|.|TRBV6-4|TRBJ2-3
CASSEGTSGRGTQYF
TGTGCCAGCAGTGAAGGGACTAGCGGGAGAGGGACGCAGTATTTT
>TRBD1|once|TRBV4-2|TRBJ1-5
CASSRGQAVGQPQHF
TGTGCCAGCAGCCGGGGACAGGCGGTCGGACAGCCCCAGCATTTT
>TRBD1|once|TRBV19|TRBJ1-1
CASSHRTGKNTEAFF
TGTGCCAGTAGTCATAGGACAGGGAAGAACACTGAAGCTTTCTTT
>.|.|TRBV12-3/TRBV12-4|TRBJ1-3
CASVSSGNTIYF
TGTGCCAGCGTAAGCTCTGGAAACACCATATATTTT
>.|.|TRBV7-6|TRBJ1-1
CASSLGGLEAFF
TGTGCCAGCAGCTTAGGCGGGCTTGAAGCTTTCTTT
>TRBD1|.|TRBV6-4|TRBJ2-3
CASSLTGDGTDTQYF
TGTGCCAGCAGCCTAACAGGGGATGGCACAGATACGCAGTATTTT
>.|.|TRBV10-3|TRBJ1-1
CAIESALRTEAFF
TGTGCCATCGAATCCGCCTTGAGGACTGAAGCTTTCTTT
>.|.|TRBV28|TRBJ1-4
CASSLGGAYEKLFF
TGTGCCAGCAGTTTGGGGGGGGCGTATGAAAAACTGTTTTTT
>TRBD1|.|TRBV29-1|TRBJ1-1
CSVEDLTGGRTEAFF
TGCAGCGTTGAAGATCTAACAGGGGGAAGGACTGAAGCTTTCTTT
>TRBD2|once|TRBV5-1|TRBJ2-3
CASSPRLAGMGDTQYF
TGCGCCAGCAGCCCGAGACTAGCGGGAATGGGAGATACGCAGTATTTT
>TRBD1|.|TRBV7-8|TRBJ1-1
CASSLDMGQPKGGNTEAFF
TGTGCCAGCAGCTTAGATATGGGACAGCCTAAGGGGGGGAACACTGAAGCTTTCTTT
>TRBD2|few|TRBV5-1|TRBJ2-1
CASSRTSGGAYNEQFF
TGCGCCAGCAGTCGGACTAGCGGGGGGGCCTACAATGAGCAGTTCTTC
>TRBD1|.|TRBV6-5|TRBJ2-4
CASNRQGADKNIQYF
TGTGCCAGCAACCGACAGGGGGCGGACAAAAACATTCAGTACTTC
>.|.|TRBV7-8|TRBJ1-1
CASSLSGSEAFF
TGTGCCAGCAGCTTATCCGGGAGTGAAGCTTTCTTT
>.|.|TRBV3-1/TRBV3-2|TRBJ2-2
CASSDLGPNTGELFF
TGTGCCAGCAGCGACTTGGGACCAAACACCGGGGAGCTGTTTTTT
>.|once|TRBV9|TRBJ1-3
CASSVGAVGNTIYF
TGTGCCAGCAGCGTAGGAGCCGTAGGAAACACCATATATTTT
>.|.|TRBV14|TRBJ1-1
CASSQAMDGDKAFF
TGTGCCAGCAGCCAAGCGATGGACGGGGATAAAGCTTTCTTT
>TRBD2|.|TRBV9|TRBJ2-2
CASSVLSGGANGELFF
TGTGCCAGCAGCGTGCTTAGCGGGGGGGCGAACGGGGAGCTGTTTTTT
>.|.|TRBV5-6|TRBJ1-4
CASSLRADYNEKLFF
TGTGCCAGCAGCTTAAGGGCGGATTATAATGAAAAACTGTTTTTT
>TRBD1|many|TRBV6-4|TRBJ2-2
CASSDKTGGEVTGELFF
TGTGCCAGCAGTGACAAGACAGGGGGCGAGGTCACCGGGGAGCTGTTTTTT
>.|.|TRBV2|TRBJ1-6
CASKGMSKDSPLHF
TGTGCCAGCAAAGGCATGTCAAAGGATTCACCCCTCCACTTT
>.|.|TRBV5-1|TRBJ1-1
CASSLPGSVTEAFF
TGCGCCAGCAGCCTCCCGGGGTCCGTCACTGAAGCTTTCTTT
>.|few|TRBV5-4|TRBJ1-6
CASSLQGGVSPLHF
TGTGCCAGCAGCTTGCAAGGTGGGGTTTCACCCCTCCACTTT
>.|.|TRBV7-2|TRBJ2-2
CASSLARRGSSGELFF
TGTGCCAGCAGCTTAGCGCGGAGAGGTTCTTCCGGGGAGCTGTTTTTT
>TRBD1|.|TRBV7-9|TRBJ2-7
CASSLGGQGGEQYF
TGTGCCAGCAGCTTAGGGGGACAGGGGGGCGAGCAGTACTTC
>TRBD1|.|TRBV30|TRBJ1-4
CAWRWTGGTKKLFF
TGTGCCTGGAGGTGGACAGGGGGGACGAAAAAACTGTTTTTT
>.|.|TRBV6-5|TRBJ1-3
CASLQLGNSGNTIYF
TGTGCCAGCTTGCAGTTGGGAAACTCTGGAAACACCATATATTTT
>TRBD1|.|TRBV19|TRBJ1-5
CASSRGAGGNQPQHF
TGTGCCAGTAGTAGGGGGGCAGGGGGGAATCAGCCCCAGCATTTT
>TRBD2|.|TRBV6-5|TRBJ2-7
CASRTSSYEQYF
TGTGCCAGCCGGACTAGCTCCTACGAGCAGTACTTC
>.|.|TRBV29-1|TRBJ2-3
CSVGAGHTDTQYF
TGCAGCGTTGGAGCGGGCCACACAGATACGCAGTATTTT